This T cell receptor (beta chain) was observed in a study of shared clonotypes between healthy human individuals. The CDR3 contains 16 residues. V lost 5 bases and J lost 5; bases outside the gene matches: 10. Germline loops: CDR1 SGHTA, CDR2 FQGTGA. Replicate sorted-subset PCRs were loaded with 150 to 200 ng DNA, about 31,000 T cell genomes. Produced via immunoSEQ multiplex PCR; TCRdb's table is partial and in-frame only. The repertoire holds about 1.1 million clones, with about four fifths as singletons. The chain carries TRBV7-3 and TRBJ2-3; 10 positions agree with TRBD1. This TCR was recovered from a young man in good health. Some clones in this sample may be carry-over from other donors' samples. The sample consisted of memory CD4+ T cells from PBMCs. Indicated subset: CD45RA-negative fraction. The CDR3 reads CASSKSGTGAGDTQYF. In DNA form, the CDR3 reads TGTGCCAGCAGCAAGTCCGGGACAGGGGCTGGAGATACGCAGTATTTT.